The subject of this entry is one TCR beta chain. Its recognized antigen is unknown. Within one base of it there is no much larger clone, and no base qualities were kept. These data originate in a study of CD8 T cells in Susac syndrome (dated by TCRdb to between 2018 and 2021). Regarding the study in general: The study used repertoire sequencing to test whether antigen drove CD8+ T cell activation and differentiation in Susac syndrome. General conclusions and limits of the study: The study acknowledged that relatively few individuals were included in the TCR sequencing and HLA analysis.

The CDR3 runs 13 amino acids, cysteine and phenylalanine included. Just the 39-base CDR3 DNA is kept, in frame starting at base 1. The V end loses 6 bases and the J end loses 4 bases, and a stretch of 11 bases separates them. RNA was extracted using the RNeasy kit, and roughly 0.5 to 1 microgram was reverse transcribed with random hexamers. The immunoSEQ multiplex PCR assay, covering 54 Vbeta and 13 Jbeta segments, was used to amplify TCR beta CDR3 regions. To correct PCR amplification bias, a synthetic template baseline was used for both primer optimization and computational correction. The authors' analysis ran thus. Reads were annotated to V, D and J genes per IMGT and analyzed with immunoSEQ Analyzer, keeping only productive sequences. To calculate clonality, Shannon entropy was normalized by log2 of the number of productive unique sequences and then subtracted from one. For each patient and control, public and private clones were evaluated within the 100 most prevalent clones. Susac-specific clones were defined as absent from healthy and MS cohorts, over a thousand published viral clones and other ImmuneACCESS disease sequences. Using fastp trimming at Q25 and MiXCR clonotype assembly, TCRdb reanalyzed the public sequencing data and kept in-frame beta chains. Identical CDR3 protein sequences are pooled into one entry, listed with their most common genes and DNA. Clone size and V and J calls follow TCRdb, not the original study. Within this sample are approximately 230,000 distinct CDR3 sequences, with 80% to 95% of them counted one time only. Approximately 0.072% of the sample belongs to the ten largest clones.

Peripheral blood CD8+ and CD4+ T cells from healthy donors, Susac syndrome patients and multiple sclerosis patients were profiled by high-throughput TCR beta sequencing. The multiple sclerosis controls were treatment-naive patients who had stable or active relapsing-remitting disease and met the revised McDonald criteria. Bulk CD8+ and CD4+ T cells were purified by magnetic negative isolation, while CD8+ TEMRA cells were enriched using FACS. Blood was drawn into EDTA tubes, processed within 24 hours, and PBMCs were isolated by density gradient centrifugation. PBMCs intended for TCR sequencing were frozen in liquid nitrogen and were later thawed in a 37 degrees C water bath. The sorted or isolated CD4+, CD8+ and CD8+ TEMRA cells had a purity of 90% or higher.

The V and J segments used are TRBV12-3 or TRBV12-4 and TRBJ2-3; the D segment could be TRBD2, given 5 matching bases. The sequence came from a human donor with multiple sclerosis. Sequencing input: CD4+ T cells from PBMCs. In nucleotides, the sequence is TGTGCCAGCAGCCTACTAGTGTCAGATACGCAGTATTTT. This translates into CASSLLVSDTQYF.